The clone carrying this T cell receptor (beta chain) was observed a few times. Seattle patients were enrolled while actively infected and followed longitudinally. This specimen belongs to a study of blood T cell repertoires in COVID-19. In the study overall: From T cells, B-cell-depleted T cells, or PBMCs came the material, which was cDNA or gDNA.

The repertoire was sequenced with immunoSEQ multiplex PCR; TCRdb's copy has only in-frame clones and lacks some. The sample gives 160,000 or so clones, approximately 90% of which show up once; around a tenth is in the top ten. Trimming at V came to 6 bases and at J to 0 bases, leaving 4 bases not matched to a gene. There are 15 residues in the CDR3. The V gene's germline CDR1 is SNHLY and CDR2 FYNNEI. The TCR sequence derives from a woman aged 70-85 years with COVID-19, enrolled during active disease. V gene TRBV2 combines with J gene TRBJ2-7; 11 bases align to TRBD1. Sequenced sample: peripheral blood. CDR3 bases: TGTGCCAGCAGGTCCGGGACAGGGGGCTCCTACGAGCAGTACTTC. Its protein product is CASRSGTGGSYEQYF.